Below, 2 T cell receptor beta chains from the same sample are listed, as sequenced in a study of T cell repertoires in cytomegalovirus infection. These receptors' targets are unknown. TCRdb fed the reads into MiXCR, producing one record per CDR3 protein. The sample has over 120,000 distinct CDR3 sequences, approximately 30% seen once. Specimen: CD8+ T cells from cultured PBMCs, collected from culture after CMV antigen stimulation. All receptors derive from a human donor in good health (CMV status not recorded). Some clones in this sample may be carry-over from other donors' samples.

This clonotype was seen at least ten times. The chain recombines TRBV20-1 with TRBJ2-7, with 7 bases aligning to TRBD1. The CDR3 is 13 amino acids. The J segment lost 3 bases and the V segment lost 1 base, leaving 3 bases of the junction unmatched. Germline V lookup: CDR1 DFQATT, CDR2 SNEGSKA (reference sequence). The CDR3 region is CSARGDRDYEQYF. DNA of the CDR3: TGCAGTGCTAGAGGGGACAGAGACTACGAGCAGTACTTC.

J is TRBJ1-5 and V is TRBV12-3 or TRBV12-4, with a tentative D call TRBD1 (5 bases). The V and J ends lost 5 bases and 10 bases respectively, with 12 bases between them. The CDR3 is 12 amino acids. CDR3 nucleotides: TGTGCCAGCAGTCAGGCGGGGGGTCCCCAGCATTTT. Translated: CASSQAGGPQHF.